These 11 T cell receptor beta chains came from one sample sequenced in a study of monozygotic twins with inflammatory bowel disease. For each CDR3 protein, TCRdb gives one entry from its re-call of the 5' RACE reads, without DNA. Its clone listing holds roughly 100,000 distinct CDR3 sequences. The sequencing sample was made of blood. These receptors all stem from a human donor with ulcerative colitis or Crohn's disease, or a healthy co-twin of an affected twin (not recorded which).

V gene TRBV7-2 combines with J gene TRBJ2-1. Germline V gene lookup returns CDR1 SGHTA and CDR2 FQGNSA. The CDR3 contains 13 residues. This chain's CDR3 is CASSTQYYNEQFF.

The chain links TRBV7-3 to TRBJ2-1; TCRdb names TRBD1, which stays unverified in the absence of DNA. This CDR3 is built from 16 residues. CDR1 SGHTA and CDR2 FQGTGA come from the germline V gene. The CDR3 here is CASSPQGANSYNEQFF.

The chain links TRBV20-1 to TRBJ1-5. The length of the CDR3 is 17 residues. The germline gives CDR1 DFQATT, CDR2 SNEGSKA (reference sequence). The CDR3 protein is CSARDLGRTFSNQPQHF.

This rearrangement joins TRBV27 to TRBJ2-5; no DNA is available, so the TRBD2 call from TCRdb remains unchecked. Looked up from germline, CDR1 is MNHEY and CDR2 is SMNVEV (reference sequence). This CDR3 region has 14 residues. The CDR3 protein is CASKKPSLGETQYF.

The J gene is TRBJ2-7, the V gene TRBV7-8; TCRdb selects TRBD1, and the lack of DNA leaves this call unchecked. The germline V gene encodes CDR1 SGHVS and CDR2 FQNEAQ. The CDR3 is 16 residues long. The CDR3 sequence is CASSFTGTGVSGEQYF.

The chain combines TRBV20-1 with TRBJ2-3; TCRdb lists TRBD2, though no DNA is available to test this call. The CDR3 extends over 15 amino acids. Germline V gives CDR1 DFQATT, CDR2 SNEGSKA (reference sequence). The CDR3 protein is CSARIRGGHSVTQYF.

The V call is TRBV5-4, the J call TRBJ2-1; the D gene TCRdb calls, TRBD1, cannot be checked with no DNA. The CDR3 length is 16 residues. Germline V gene lookup returns CDR1 SGHNT and CDR2 YYREEE (reference sequence). This CDR3 reads CASSTRQGSPYNEQFF.

This chain joins TRBV28 and TRBJ1-6; TCRdb's assignment of TRBD1 cannot be checked, as there is no DNA. CDR1 and CDR2 (germline): MDHEN, SYDVKM. The CDR3 is 15 residues long. CDR3 in amino acids: CASSLLTGSNSPLHF.

The chain carries TRBV18 and TRBJ2-7; absent DNA, TCRdb's TRBD2 call cannot be checked. Germline loops: CDR1 KGHSH, CDR2 LQKENI. The CDR3 consists of 12 residues. CDR3: CASSSGRNEQYF.

The CDR3 spells CASSLDRVAKNIQYF. J is TRBJ2-4 and V is TRBV7-9. CDR1 is SEHNR and CDR2 is FQNEAQ in the germline V gene (reference sequence). This CDR3 spans 15 amino acids.

This chain links TRBV5-1 with TRBJ2-3; with no DNA, the TCRdb D assignment of TRBD2 cannot be verified. The CDR3 has 19 amino acids. Germline V gives CDR1 SGHRS, CDR2 YFSETQ. This CDR3 reads CASSGSGSLLTSASATQYF. Combining the CDR3 with reference TRBV5-1 and TRBJ2-3 gives the whole variable domain KAGVTQTPRYLIKTRGQQVTLSCSPISGHRSVSWYQQTPGQGLQFLFEYFSETQRNKGNFPGRFSGRQFSNSRSEMNVSTLELGDSALYLCASSGSGSLLTSASATQYFGPGTRLTVL.